This T cell receptor (beta chain) comes out of a study of breast tumors, draining lymph nodes, adjacent tissues. Each CDR3 protein is one row after TCRdb ran MiXCR on the multiplex PCR reads. The sample has about 100,000 distinct CDR3 sequences, 21% seen once; the top ten hold 1% to 1.5%. The CDR3 length is 13 residues. Germline-derived CDR1 and CDR2 are MNHEY and SMNVEV (reference sequence). V was cut by 2 bases and J by 7 bases, with 11 bases left in between. This clonotype has only one observation. Its antigen is not identified. Study outcomes and limitations: Most tumor T cells seemingly derive from lymph node, then expand in tumor. Tumor T cell lymph node origin was a supported hypothesis, not proven. Tumor TCR diversity was below lymph nodes but above nontumor tissue.

Axillary draining lymph nodes of breast cancer patients supplied the node samples. The clonotype comes from a female donor with breast cancer. Some clones in this sample may be carry-over from other donors' samples. The rearrangement uses TRBV27 and TRBJ2-5; D unresolved. The sequencing sample was made of axillary lymph node tissue. CDR3 residues: CASSLGNSGTQYF. Written as DNA, the CDR3 is TGTGCCAGCAGTTTAGGGAATTCGGGGACCCAGTACTTC.